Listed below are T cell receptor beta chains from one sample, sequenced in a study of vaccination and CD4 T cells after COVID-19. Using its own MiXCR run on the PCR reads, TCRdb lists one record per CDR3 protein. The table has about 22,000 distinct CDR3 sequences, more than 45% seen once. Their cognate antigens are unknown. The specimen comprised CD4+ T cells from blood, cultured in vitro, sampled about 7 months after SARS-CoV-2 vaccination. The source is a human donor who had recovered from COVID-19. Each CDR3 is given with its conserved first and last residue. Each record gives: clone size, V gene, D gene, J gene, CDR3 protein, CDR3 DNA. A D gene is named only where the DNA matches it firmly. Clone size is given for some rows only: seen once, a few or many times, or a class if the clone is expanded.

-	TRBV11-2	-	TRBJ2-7	CASSPPFWSEQYF	TGTGCCAGCAGCCCCCCATTTTGGTCCGAGCAGTACTTC
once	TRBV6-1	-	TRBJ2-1	CASSEWIAKFF	TGTGCCAGCAGTGAATGGATAGCGAAGTTCTTC
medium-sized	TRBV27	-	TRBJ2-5	CASSRGVFQETQYF	TGTGCCAGCAGTAGGGGAGTCTTCCAAGAGACCCAGTACTTC
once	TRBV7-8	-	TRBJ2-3	CASSFIDTQYF	TGTGCCAGCAGCTTTATAGATACGCAGTATTTT
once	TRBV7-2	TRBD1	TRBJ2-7	CASSPRDRGEQYF	TGTGCCAGCAGCCCGCGGGACAGGGGCGAGCAGTACTTC
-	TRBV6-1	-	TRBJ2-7	CASKADGSTSYEQYF	TGTGCCAGCAAGGCCGACGGGTCAACCTCCTACGAGCAGTACTTC
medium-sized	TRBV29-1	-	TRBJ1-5	CSVERTRYRLYQPQHF	TGCAGCGTTGAACGAACCAGGTACAGGCTGTATCAGCCCCAGCATTTT
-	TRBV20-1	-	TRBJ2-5	CSASLGLEETQYF	TGCAGTGCTAGCCTGGGGCTAGAAGAGACCCAGTACTTC
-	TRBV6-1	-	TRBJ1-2	CASSETRYGYTF	TGTGCCAGCAGTGAAACGAGGTATGGCTACACCTTC
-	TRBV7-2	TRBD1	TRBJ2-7	CASSPERGRHEQYF	TGTGCCAGCAGCCCCGAAAGGGGGCGTCACGAGCAGTACTTC
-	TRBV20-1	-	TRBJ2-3	CSASGTLTTDTQYF	TGCAGTGCTAGCGGGACCCTTACCACAGATACGCAGTATTTT
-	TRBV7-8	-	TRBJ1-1	CASVGYWGGTEAFF	TGTGCCAGCGTCGGTTACTGGGGGGGGACTGAAGCTTTCTTT
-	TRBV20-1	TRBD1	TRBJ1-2	CSARDSTGSYGYTF	TGCAGTGCTAGAGACTCGACAGGGTCCTATGGCTACACCTTC
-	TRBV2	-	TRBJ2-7	CASSDSGASSSYEQYF	TGTGCCAGCAGTGATTCGGGGGCTTCCAGCTCCTACGAGCAGTACTTC
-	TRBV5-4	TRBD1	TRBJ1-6	CASGDSRAPLHF	TGTGCCAGCGGGGACAGCAGAGCACCCCTCCACTTT
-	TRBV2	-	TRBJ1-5	CASSGAAGMGQPQHF	TGTGCCAGCAGTGGAGCGGCAGGGATGGGTCAGCCCCAGCATTTT
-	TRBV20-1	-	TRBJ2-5	CSARIGETQYF	TGCAGTGCTAGAATAGGGGAGACCCAGTACTTC
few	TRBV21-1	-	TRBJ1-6	CASTIPLGASSPLHF	TGTGCCAGCACCATACCTCTAGGGGCCAGTTCACCCCTCCACTTT
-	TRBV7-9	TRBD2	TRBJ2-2	CASSSVAGANTGELFF	TGTGCCAGCAGCTCTGTAGCGGGGGCGAACACCGGGGAGCTGTTTTTT
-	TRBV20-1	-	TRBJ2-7	CSARDLAGLAGEQYF	TGCAGTGCTAGAGACCTGGCGGGGCTGGCTGGAGAGCAGTACTTC
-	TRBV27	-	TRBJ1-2	CASSLRGLGDGYTF	TGTGCCAGCAGTTTACGGGGCCTAGGGGACGGCTACACCTTC
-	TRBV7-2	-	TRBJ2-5	CASSLDPGAQETQYF	TGTGCCAGCAGCTTAGATCCAGGGGCCCAAGAGACCCAGTACTTC
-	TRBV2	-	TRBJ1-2	CASSELANYGYTF	TGTGCCAGCAGTGAATTAGCTAACTATGGCTACACCTTC
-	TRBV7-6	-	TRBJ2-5	CASSLRGGLETQYF	TGTGCCAGCAGCTTAAGAGGAGGGTTAGAGACCCAGTACTTC
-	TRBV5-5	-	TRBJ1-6	CASSLVVAGNSPLHF	TGTGCCAGCAGCTTGGTGGTTGCAGGGAACTCACCCCTCCACTTT
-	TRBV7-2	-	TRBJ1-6	CASSFFAAGVHSPLHF	TGTGCCAGCAGCTTCTTTGCGGCCGGAGTCCACTCACCCCTCCACTTT
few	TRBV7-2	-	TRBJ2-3	CASSAYRQSTDTQYF	TGTGCCAGCAGCGCGTACCGACAGAGCACAGATACGCAGTATTTT
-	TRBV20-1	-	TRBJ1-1	CSARGGAGVNTEAFF	TGCAGTGCTAGAGGGGGGGCGGGGGTGAACACTGAAGCTTTCTTT
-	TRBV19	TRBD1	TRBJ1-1	CASSIGQGITEAFF	TGTGCCAGTAGTATAGGACAGGGGATCACTGAAGCTTTCTTT
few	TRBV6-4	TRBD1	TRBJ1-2	CASSDWNRGGGYTF	TGTGCCAGCAGTGACTGGAACAGGGGCGGTGGCTACACCTTC
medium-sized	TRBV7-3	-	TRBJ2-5	CASSLDGEETQYF	TGTGCCAGCAGCTTAGACGGGGAAGAGACCCAGTACTTC
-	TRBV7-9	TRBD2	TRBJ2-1	CASSPGSGRGNEQFF	TGTGCCAGCAGCCCTGGCAGCGGGAGAGGCAATGAGCAGTTCTTC
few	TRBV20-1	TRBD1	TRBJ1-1	CSASNRGRAFF	TGCAGTGCTAGTAACAGGGGGCGGGCTTTCTTT
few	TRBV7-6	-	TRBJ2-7	CASSLLALSYEQYF	TGTGCCAGCAGCTTACTGGCACTCTCCTACGAGCAGTACTTC
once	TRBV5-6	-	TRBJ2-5	CASSLGAAGETQYF	TGTGCCAGCAGCTTGGGCGCTGCGGGGGAGACCCAGTACTTC
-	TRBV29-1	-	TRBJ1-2	CSVAGTRTNYGYTF	TGCAGCGTTGCCGGGACAAGGACCAACTATGGCTACACCTTC
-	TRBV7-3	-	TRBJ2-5	CASSTGATETQYF	TGTGCCAGCAGCACCGGGGCCACGGAGACCCAGTACTTC
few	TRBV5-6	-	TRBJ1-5	CASSLGEGQPQHF	TGTGCCAGCAGCTTGGGGGAGGGCCAGCCCCAGCATTTT
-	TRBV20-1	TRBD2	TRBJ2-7	CSASPLRLAGSSEQYF	TGCAGTGCTAGCCCCCTCCGTCTAGCGGGATCTTCCGAGCAGTACTTC
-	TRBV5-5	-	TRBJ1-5	CASSLTGPLSNQPQHF	TGTGCCAGCAGCTTGACGGGACCCCTTAGCAATCAGCCCCAGCATTTT
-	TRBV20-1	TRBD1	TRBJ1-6	CSAREGQGYNSPLHF	TGCAGTGCTAGAGAAGGACAGGGATATAATTCACCCCTCCACTTT
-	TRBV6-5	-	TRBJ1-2	CASSYTSGRWYGYTF	TGTGCCAGCAGTTATACCAGTGGCAGGTGGTATGGCTACACCTTC
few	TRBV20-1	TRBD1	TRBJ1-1	CSATDRGTEAFF	TGCAGTGCTACGGACAGGGGCACTGAAGCTTTCTTT
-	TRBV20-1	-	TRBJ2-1	CSATRTLGASPYNEQFF	TGCAGTGCTACCCGGACCCTTGGAGCATCACCATACAATGAGCAGTTCTTC
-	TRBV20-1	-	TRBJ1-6	CSARGQGMMDSPLHF	TGCAGTGCTAGAGGGCAGGGGATGATGGATTCACCCCTCCACTTT
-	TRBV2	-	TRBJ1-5	CASTDTGWHQPQHF	TGTGCCAGCACCGACACGGGTTGGCATCAGCCCCAGCATTTT
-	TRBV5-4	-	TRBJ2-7	CASSPDSVEQYF	TGTGCCAGCAGCCCGGACTCAGTAGAGCAGTACTTC
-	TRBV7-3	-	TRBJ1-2	CASSPGRASYGYTF	TGTGCCAGCAGCCCGGGCAGGGCCTCATATGGCTACACCTTC
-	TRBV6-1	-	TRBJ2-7	CASNRQNDYEQYF	TGTGCCAGCAACAGGCAGAATGACTACGAGCAGTACTTC
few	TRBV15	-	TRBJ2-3	CATSRRTNTQYF	TGTGCCACCAGCAGAAGGACCAATACGCAGTATTTT
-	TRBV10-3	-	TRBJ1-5	CAVSGGPNQPQHF	TGTGCCGTCTCCGGGGGGCCTAATCAGCCCCAGCATTTT
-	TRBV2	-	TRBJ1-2	CASSLEGTPYGYTF	TGTGCCAGCAGTTTGGAGGGGACCCCGTATGGCTACACCTTC
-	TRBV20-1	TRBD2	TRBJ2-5	CSARPGTSGGGTQYF	TGCAGTGCTAGACCCGGGACTAGCGGGGGTGGGACCCAGTACTTC
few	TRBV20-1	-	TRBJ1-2	CSASAGASDYGYTF	TGCAGTGCTAGCGCAGGGGCGAGTGACTATGGCTACACCTTC
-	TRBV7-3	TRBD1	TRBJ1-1	CASSLSGQGGPEAFF	TGTGCCAGCAGCTTAAGTGGGCAGGGGGGACCTGAAGCTTTCTTT
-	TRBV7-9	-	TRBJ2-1	CASSSALWGDEQFF	TGTGCCAGCAGCTCCGCATTATGGGGGGATGAGCAGTTCTTC
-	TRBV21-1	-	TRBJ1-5	CASSTDRVVFPPQHF	TGTGCCAGCAGCACCGACAGGGTGGTCTTTCCGCCCCAGCATTTT
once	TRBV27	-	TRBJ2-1	CASSLTAGRSYNEQFF	TGTGCCAGCAGTTTAACGGCGGGCCGCTCCTACAATGAGCAGTTCTTC